Listed here are 9 T cell receptor beta chains from one sample, sequenced in a study of T cells in Graves' hyperthyroidism and ophthalmopathy. Amplified TCR beta CDR3 regions derived from RNA transcripts. When the TCR CDR3 underwent first-round RT-PCR, the HTBI primer set was used. TCRdb redid the calling of the multiplex PCR reads with MiXCR, one entry per CDR3 protein. In the table there are around 290,000 distinct CDR3 sequences, roughly 15% of which are singletons. The sample consisted of blood. Receptor source: a woman aged 30 to 39 with Graves' hyperthyroidism that later progressed to Graves' ophthalmopathy.

This clonotype was counted ten times or more. The chain joins TRBV6-1 to TRBJ1-5; 10 bases align to TRBD1. This CDR3 spans 15 amino acids. Unmatched junction bases numbered 5, after V lost 6 bases and J lost 3 bases. Germline V gene lookup returns CDR1 MNHNS and CDR2 SASEGT. CDR3 amino acids: CASSPGTGDNQPQHF. The CDR3 DNA is TGTGCCAGCAGCCCTGGGACAGGGGACAATCAGCCCCAGCATTTT.

This clonotype appeared a few times. This sequence joins TRBV7-8 and TRBJ1-4; unclear D gene. CDR3 length equals 15 residues. Deletions cut 1 base from V and 6 bases from J, with 12 bases between. Germline-derived CDR1 and CDR2 are SGHVS and FQNEAQ. In DNA, the CDR3 is TGTGCCAGCAGCTTAGGTTTCGGTAGTTATGAAAAACTGTTTTTT. Its protein product is CASSLGFGSYEKLFF.

This clonotype was seen many times. The rearrangement uses TRBV5-5 and TRBJ2-7; D might be TRBD2 (5 bases). The CDR3 is 14 amino acids. The germline CDR1 and CDR2 sequences are SGHKS and YYEKEE (reference sequence). Between the trimmed V and J ends, which lost 2 bases and 3 bases, there was a span of 12 bases. The CDR3 loop is CASSFDYRNYEQYF. In nucleotides, the CDR3 is TGTGCCAGCAGCTTCGACTATCGTAACTACGAGCAGTACTTC.

There are a few counts of this clonotype. The rearrangement links TRBV24-1 to TRBJ1-1; no clear D gene. Per the germline V gene, CDR1 is KGHDR and CDR2 is SFDVKD. Trimming took off 4 bases at V and 1 base at J, with 6 bases between the two ends. The CDR3 length is 13 residues. CDR3: CATSEGANTEAFF. CDR3 bases: TGTGCCACCAGTGAGGGAGCGAACACTGAAGCTTTCTTT.

This clonotype was observed many times. The chain employs TRBV15 and TRBJ2-5; TRBD2 is a possible D gene (6 bases). V was clipped by 1 base and J by 4 bases, with 16 bases between them. CDR1 and CDR2 from the germline V gene are LNHNV and YYDKDF (reference sequence). The length of the CDR3 is 16 residues. CDR3 coding DNA: TGTGCCACCAGCAGAGGCGCACCTGTGGGGGGAGAGACCCAGTACTTC. Protein product: CATSRGAPVGGETQYF.

This clonotype was observed at least ten times. The V and J genes are TRBV7-9 and TRBJ2-1; 9 bases are a match to TRBD1. The germline CDR1 and CDR2 sequences are SEHNR and FQNEAQ (reference sequence). Trimming at V came to 7 bases and at J to 9 bases, leaving 16 bases not matched to a gene. The CDR3 runs 16 residues. Here the CDR3 reads CASTQPRTGANIEQFF. In DNA, the CDR3 is TGTGCCAGCACCCAGCCCCGGACAGGGGCGAACATTGAGCAGTTCTTC. The full variable domain, in which reference TRBV7-9 and TRBJ2-1 provide the parts outside the CDR3, is DTGVSQNPRHKITKRGQNVTFRCDPISEHNRLYWYRQTLGQGPEFLTYFQNEAQLEKSRLLSDRFSAERPKGSFSTLEIQRTEQGDSAMYLCASTQPRTGANIEQFFGPGTRLTVL.

This clonotype was observed at least ten times. The chain carries TRBV28 and TRBJ2-7; 9 bases align to TRBD1. The CDR3 spans 16 residues. Germline V CDR1 and CDR2: MDHEN, SYDVKM. The junction had 16 bases not matched to a gene; V was cut back by 9 bases and J by 4 bases. The chain's CDR3 is CARPCHPDRGSYEQYF. The DNA of the CDR3 is TGTGCCAGACCTTGCCATCCGGACAGGGGAAGTTACGAGCAGTACTTC.

This clonotype was observed once. The chain is built from TRBV19 and TRBJ2-1; D perhaps matches TRBD1 (6 bases). Germline-derived CDR1 and CDR2 are LNHDA and SQIVND (reference sequence). V was shortened by 7 bases and J by 8 bases, with 15 bases between the two germline ends. The CDR3 covers 13 residues. The CDR3 loop is CASTQTGIDEQFF. The CDR3 DNA follows: TGTGCCAGTACCCAAACAGGGATCGATGAGCAGTTCTTC.

This clonotype appeared many times. V gene TRBV27 combines with J gene TRBJ1-5; D possibly corresponds to TRBD1 (5 bases). Germline loops: CDR1 MNHEY, CDR2 SMNVEV (reference sequence). The CDR3 sequence is 12 residues long. Trimming took 1 base from V and 8 from J, leaving 6 bases between them. CDR3 sequence reads: CASSLLGEPQHF. Written as DNA, the CDR3 is TGTGCCAGCAGTTTATTAGGGGAGCCCCAGCATTTT.